The entry that follows covers one TCR beta chain sequence. These data belong to a study of blood T cell repertoires in COVID-19. Across the study: From T cells, B-cell-depleted T cells, or PBMCs came the material, which was cDNA or gDNA.

The table came from immunoSEQ multiplex PCR; TCRdb's copy has only in-frame clones and leaves some out. The sample lists 200,000 to 250,000 clones, 70% to 85% occurring once. Germline V CDR1 and CDR2: SGHDN, FVKESK. Trimming removed 0 bases at V and 4 bases at J, with 18 bases between. The CDR3 consists of 17 residues. Participants came from roughly 24 US areas, aged about 18 to 95 years. The TCR was taken from a woman aged 55-69 years who had recovered from COVID-19. V is TRBV14 and J is TRBJ2-5; TRBD2 might be the D (5 bases). What was sequenced was PBMCs or T cells enriched from blood (not recorded which). The CDR3: CASSQDYGLKGGETQYF. CDR3 DNA sequence: TGTGCCAGCAGCCAAGATTATGGACTCAAGGGCGGAGAGACCCAGTACTTC.